This entry concerns a single T cell receptor (beta chain). No cognate antigen has been identified for it. Per-base quality was not reported, and no clone a single base away is much larger than it. This record comes from a study of blood T cell repertoires in COVID-19 (dated by TCRdb to the early 2020s). Regarding the complete study: Collaborator samples came from the United States, Italy and Spain and covered acute and convalescent phases of COVID-19. Nearly every sample came with metadata listing a de-identified subject ID, COVID-19 status, age in years and sex. The repertoires were released in a freely available public database meant as a resource for research on the immune response to SARS-CoV-2. The material from the prospective study consisted of cDNA or gDNA derived from T cells, B-cell-depleted T cells, or PBMCs. The dataset comprised deeply sampled blood TCRbeta repertoires from subjects exposed to, actively infected with, or recovered from COVID-19. Samples were obtained from the ongoing ImmuneRACE study (first 160 participants) and from roughly 1,300 subjects provided by 6 global collaborators. Where available, HLA class I and class II types were taken from metadata supplied by the sample provider and were not determined by assay-based typing. Findings and caveats that apply to the study as a whole: Clinical and demographic metadata were provided uncurated, with the amount varying by source and participant.

The immunoSEQ Assay, a bias-controlled multiplex PCR, was used to amplify TCRbeta CDR3 regions from genomic DNA. The study's own analysis went as follows. Nucleated cell counts per sample were estimated from amplification of reference gene primers within the assay. To quantify the absolute abundance of each unique TCRbeta CDR3 rearrangement, sequence reads were collapsed and filtered. For each sample, productive Simpson clonality was calculated as the square root of Simpson's diversity index across productive rearrangements. TCRdb holds this immuneACCESS table with in-frame rearrangements only. Some clones are missing; in checked studies, unresolved V genes explain under half, and the rest has no known cause. V and J calls and clone size are given by that table; D and trimming were obtained from the DNA. The sample has about 70,000 clones on record, approximately 80% of them singletons. The top ten constitute more than 4.5% of the sample.

Collaborating institutions collected whole blood in K2EDTA tubes following their own protocols. For TCRbeta analysis, collaborator samples were shipped as frozen whole blood, as isolated PBMCs, or as DNA extracted from either sample type. CDR1 KGHSH and CDR2 LQKENI are derived from the germline V gene. Germline trimming amounts to 3 bases on V and 2 bases on J, with 13 as the count of junction bases outside the gene matches. From its cysteine to its phenylalanine, the CDR3 spans 20 amino acids. Left in the record is the CDR3 DNA by itself, 60 bases read in frame from the first base. The sequence came from a woman aged 80 or over with active or convalescent COVID-19. What was sequenced was peripheral blood. The V and J genes are TRBV18 and TRBJ2-1, with TRBD2 matching 13 junction bases. The bases are TGTGCCAGCTCACCTTCAGCCTTAGGACTAGCGGGAGACCCCTACAATGAGCAGTTCTTC. This yields the protein CASSPSALGLAGDPYNEQFF.